These T cell receptor beta chains were read from a single sample in a study of T-cell reconstitution after alpha-beta-depleted transplantation in children. Via MiXCR, TCRdb re-called the PCR reads, giving one row per CDR3 protein. The sample holds about 260,000 distinct CDR3 sequences, 6.5% to 10% seen once. The specimen was PBMCs, mostly from graft donor cells, collected 180 days after TCRalphabeta/CD19-depleted stem cell transplant. Receptors were obtained from a male patient aged 10 to 17 who had a stem cell transplant for acute lymphoblastic leukemia, so the T cells may come from the graft donor. The CDR3 runs from the conserved cysteine through the conserved F or W. The order of the fields is J gene, V gene, clone size, D gene, CDR3 DNA, CDR3 protein. A D gene is named only where the DNA matches it firmly. Some rows mark clone size as missing; the rest say once, few, many or name a class of expanded clone.

TRBJ1-5	TRBV16	many	TRBD1	TGTGCCAGCAGCCCCCTCTTGGACAGGATTTATAGCAATCAGCCCCAGCATTTT	CASSPLLDRIYSNQPQHF
TRBJ2-1	TRBV19	few	TRBD1	TGTGCCAGTAGTATAAGGGCAGGGGGCTCCTACAATGAGCAGTTCTTC	CASSIRAGGSYNEQFF
TRBJ2-5	TRBV2	many	.	TGTGCCAGCAGTGAAAGGAGGGTCCAAGAGACCCAGTACTTC	CASSERRVQETQYF
TRBJ2-3	TRBV12-5	many	.	TGTGCTAGTGGTCGCGGGGATACGCAGTATTTT	CASGRGDTQYF
TRBJ2-7	TRBV15	many	TRBD2	TGTGCCACCAGCAGAGACGGACTAGGGTTCGAGCGTTACTTC	CATSRDGLGFERYF
TRBJ2-3	TRBV7-2	.	.	TGTGCCAGCAGCTTAACGGGGATAAGGGGGGGAGATACGCAGTATTTT	CASSLTGIRGGDTQYF
TRBJ2-7	TRBV29-1	many	TRBD1	TGCAGCGTAGGGACAGGAAGCTCCTACGAGCAGTACTTC	CSVGTGSSYEQYF
TRBJ2-3	TRBV18	many	.	TGTGCCAGCTCACCGGGGGTGCACACAGATACGCAGTATTTT	CASSPGVHTDTQYF
TRBJ1-2	TRBV9	.	.	TGTGCCAGCAGCCCACAGGGTCGAGACTATGGCTACACCTTC	CASSPQGRDYGYTF
TRBJ2-7	TRBV12-3/TRBV12-4	many	TRBD1	TGTGCCAGCAGGACACAGGGGGTGAAGAACGAGCAGTACTTC	CASRTQGVKNEQYF
TRBJ2-2	TRBV10-3	many	TRBD2	TGTGCCATCAGTGCTAGCGGGGGGACGAACACCGGGGAGCTGTTTTTT	CAISASGGTNTGELFF
TRBJ2-5	TRBV9	many	.	TGTGCCAGCAGCGTTGGGACGGACCGAGAGACCCAGTACTTC	CASSVGTDRETQYF
TRBJ2-2	TRBV6-5	many	.	TGTGCCAGCAGCCCCGGGACGGTGAACACCGGGGAGCTGTTTTTT	CASSPGTVNTGELFF
TRBJ2-5	TRBV11-2	many	.	TGTGCCAGCAGCATCCCGACGGAGACCCAGTACTTC	CASSIPTETQYF
TRBJ2-7	TRBV7-9	many	.	TGTGCCAGCAGCTTAGCGTCAGGACGAGCTGGCTACGAGCAGTACTTC	CASSLASGRAGYEQYF
TRBJ2-7	TRBV7-3	many	.	TGTGCCAGCAGCTTATCAGGGAAGGGGACCTACGAGCAGTACTTC	CASSLSGKGTYEQYF
TRBJ2-5	TRBV27	.	TRBD1	TGTGCCAGCAGTTTCGGGACAGGGGAGTGGGAGACCCAGTACTTC	CASSFGTGEWETQYF
TRBJ2-1	TRBV24-1	many	.	TGTGCCACCAGTGACCCCCTAGTAGGGGGGAGCTCCTACAATGAGCAGTTCTTC	CATSDPLVGGSSYNEQFF
TRBJ2-5	TRBV6-1	.	TRBD2	TGTGCCAGCCGAGGATCGCCCCTTATGACTAGCGGGAGGAGGGAGACCCAGTACTTC	CASRGSPLMTSGRRETQYF
TRBJ1-2	TRBV12-3/TRBV12-4	many	.	TGTGCCAGCAGTTTAGCAGGGGTGAACTATGGCTACACCTTC	CASSLAGVNYGYTF
TRBJ2-1	TRBV7-8	many	.	TGTGCCAGCAGCTTAACAACAGGGAACTGGATTAGCTCCTACAATGAGCAGTTCTTC	CASSLTTGNWISSYNEQFF
TRBJ2-2	TRBV5-1	many	.	TGCGCCAGCAGCCACGGGACACCGAACACCGGGGAGCTGTTTTTT	CASSHGTPNTGELFF
TRBJ2-3	TRBV27	many	TRBD2	TGTGCCAGCAGTTCCTCTCCAGCGGGGGGTATTGGGTCAGATACGCAGTATTTT	CASSSSPAGGIGSDTQYF
TRBJ2-3	TRBV7-9	many	TRBD2	TGTGCCAGCAGCTCACTAGCGCCCCCCACAGATACGCAGTATTTT	CASSSLAPPTDTQYF
TRBJ1-4	TRBV29-1	many	.	TGCAGCGTTGGGGGGCCTAATGAAAAACTGTTTTTT	CSVGGPNEKLFF
TRBJ1-3	TRBV20-1	.	TRBD1	TGCAGTGCTAGAGACCCCGGGGGACAGGGGGGGGAAAACACCATATATTTT	CSARDPGGQGGENTIYF
TRBJ2-3	TRBV5-6	many	.	TGTGCCAGCAGCCTCCCGGGACCAATTCAAGATACGCAGTATTTT	CASSLPGPIQDTQYF